A single sample is the source of the 32 T cell receptor beta chains below, sequenced in a study of blood T cell repertoires in COVID-19. Sequencing used immunoSEQ multiplex PCR; TCRdb keeps in-frame clones, though not all of them. The repertoire holds 60,000 to 90,000 clones, around 74% seen once, with around 2.6% in the top ten. Sequenced material: peripheral blood. The receptors come from a human donor with acute or convalescent COVID-19. The donor label of this sample is uncertain.

This clone was picked up one time. The chain carries TRBV12-3 or TRBV12-4 and TRBJ2-3; D uncertain. V lost 5 bases and J 3 bases, leaving 3 bases between the germline ends. This CDR3 region has 11 residues. CDR3 DNA sequence: TGTGCCAGCAGTCCGACAGATACGCAGTATTTT. Its translation: CASSPTDTQYF.

CDR3 sequence reads: CASSRTGAYNSPLHF. CDR3 DNA: TGTGCCAGCAGCCGGACAGGGGCCTATAATTCACCCCTCCACTTT. The chain joins TRBV14 to TRBJ1-6; 9 nucleotides line up with TRBD1. The length of the CDR3 is 15 residues. Germline lookup yields CDR1 SGHDN and CDR2 FVKESK. Trimming took 4 bases from V and 2 from J; bases not matched to a gene: 0.

This sequence joins TRBV7-9 and TRBJ2-5; 8 bases agree with TRBD2. CDR1 and CDR2 from the germline V gene are SEHNR and FQNEAQ (reference sequence). Unmatched junction bases numbered 5, after V lost 11 bases and J lost 3 bases. The CDR3 length is 12 residues. The DNA of the CDR3 is TGTGCCGGCTCGCGGGGGGAAGAGACCCAGTACTTC. Protein product: CAGSRGEETQYF.

V gene TRBV7-2 combines with J gene TRBJ2-5; weak D call: TRBD2 (5 bases). This CDR3 has 13 amino acids. CDR1 SGHTA and CDR2 FQGNSA come from the germline V gene. Trimming removed 4 bases at V and 6 bases at J, with 12 bases between. The CDR3 nucleotides are TGTGCCAGCAGCTCCAGGCCGGGAAAGACCCAGTACTTC. Translated, it gives CASSSRPGKTQYF.

V and J are TRBV12-3 or TRBV12-4 and TRBJ2-7; D remains unclear. V lost 1 base and J 7 bases, leaving 8 bases between the germline ends. The CDR3 totals 12 residues. Written as DNA, the CDR3 is TGTGCCAGCAGTTTAGGCCTTACAGAGCAGTACTTC. Encoded protein: CASSLGLTEQYF.

The chain recombines TRBV29-1 with TRBJ2-2, with D tentatively TRBD2 (5 bases). Germline loops: CDR1 SQVTM, CDR2 ANQGSEA. Trimming left V 4 bases short and J 6 bases short, with 12 bases between. This CDR3 has 13 amino acids. The CDR3 nucleotides are TGCAGCGTTGGTTCGGGGAAGTCCGGGGAGCTGTTTTTT. Its protein product is CSVGSGKSGELFF.

This clone was counted only a few times. The chain combines TRBV28 with TRBJ1-5; 7 bases fit TRBD1. Losses at the gene ends were 7 bases for V and 5 bases for J; bases not matched to a gene: 5. Looked up from germline, CDR1 is MDHEN and CDR2 is SYDVKM. The CDR3 runs 13 residues. In nucleotides, the CDR3 is TGTGCCAGCATGACAGGGTTCGATCAGCCCCAGCATTTT. Translation: CASMTGFDQPQHF.

The rearrangement joins TRBV28 to TRBJ2-1, with D tentatively TRBD2 (6 bases). Germline V lookup: CDR1 MDHEN, CDR2 SYDVKM. V lost 7 bases and J 1 base, leaving 17 bases between the germline ends. This CDR3 is 16 amino acids long. CDR3 nucleotides: TGTGCCAGCAACTCCGACCCCGGGAGTTCCTACAATGAGCAGTTCTTC. Residues: CASNSDPGSSYNEQFF.

This sequence joins TRBV2 and TRBJ1-6, with D unclear. Germline CDR1 and CDR2: SNHLY and FYNNEI. V was trimmed by 5 bases and J by 7 bases, leaving 12 bases between them. CDR3 length: 14 residues. As DNA, the CDR3 is TGTGCCAGCAGTCCGACAATGGTAAATTCACCCCTCCACTTT. Translating it yields CASSPTMVNSPLHF.

The chain combines TRBV18 with TRBJ2-2, with 11 positions matching TRBD1. This CDR3 is built from 15 residues. CDR1 and CDR2 (germline): KGHSH, LQKENI. V lost 6 bases to trimming and J lost 6 bases; unmatched junction nucleotides: 6. CDR3 in amino acids: CASSPPGQGAGELFF. CDR3 nucleotide sequence: TGTGCCAGCTCTCCGCCGGGACAGGGGGCCGGGGAGCTGTTTTTT.

V is TRBV15 and J is TRBJ1-3; perhaps TRBD1 as D (5 bases). Germline values: CDR1 LNHNV, CDR2 YYDKDF (reference sequence). The CDR3 consists of 17 residues. The germline V and J ends were trimmed by 2 bases and 0 bases, with 14 bases remaining between them. CDR3 sequence: CATSRLTATNSGNTIYF. The DNA of the CDR3 is TGTGCCACCAGCAGATTGACAGCTACGAACTCTGGAAACACCATATATTTT.

A single count supports this clone. This chain joins TRBV18 and TRBJ2-1, with 7 bases that match TRBD2. CDR1 and CDR2 (germline): KGHSH, LQKENI. CDR3 length equals 15 residues. The V gene end was trimmed by 6 bases and the J gene end by 6 bases; junction bases not matched to a gene: 11. The CDR3 coding sequence is TGTGCCAGCTCTTCCTATGCCCGCGGGGGCAATGAGCAGTTCTTC. Translating gives CASSSYARGGNEQFF.

The chain recombines TRBV10-1 with TRBJ2-5, with D perhaps matching TRBD2 (6 bases). Deletions cut 8 bases from V and 6 bases from J, with 19 bases between. Germline CDR1 is WNHNN and CDR2 is SYGVQD (reference sequence). The CDR3 spans 14 residues. CDR3 nucleotides: TGCGCCAGCTCCCCCTGGGCGGGAAGGAAGACCCAGTACTTC. This sequence encodes CASSPWAGRKTQYF.

In this sample, this clone turned up once. This chain's CDR3 is CASSINYNEQFF. CDR3 DNA sequence: TGTGCCAGCAGCATTAATTACAATGAGCAGTTCTTC. This chain links TRBV7-9 with TRBJ2-1, with D unresolved. The CDR3 runs to 12 residues. Per the germline V gene, CDR1 is SEHNR and CDR2 is FQNEAQ (reference sequence). V lost 5 bases, J lost 4 bases, and 6 bases lay in between.

This clone was counted only a few times. The chain carries TRBV4-1 and TRBJ1-1, with D possibly matching TRBD1 (5 bases). This CDR3 spans 15 amino acids. Per the germline V gene, CDR1 is MGHRA and CDR2 is YSYEKL. The ends were cut back, 8 bases at V and 1 base at J, with 17 bases in the middle. CDR3 sequence reads: CASGKPGLRNTEAFF. DNA for the CDR3: TGCGCCAGCGGTAAGCCGGGACTCCGGAACACTGAAGCTTTCTTT.

V and J are TRBV21-1 and TRBJ2-6; whether TRBD1, the table's D call, matches the DNA was not checked. TRBV21-1 is given as a pseudogene. The CDR3 sequence is 19 residues long. CDR3 residues: CASSNEWTGDPTGANVLTF. Written as DNA, the CDR3 is TGTGCCAGCAGCAATGAATGGACAGGGGACCCGACTGGGGCCAACGTCCTGACTTTC.

The chain is built from TRBV5-4 and TRBJ2-7, with 7 positions matching TRBD1. Per the germline V gene, CDR1 is SGHNT and CDR2 is YYREEE (reference sequence). The CDR3 runs to 15 residues. Trimming at V came to 4 bases and at J to 1 base, leaving 8 bases not matched to a gene. CDR3 in DNA: TGTGCCAGCAGCGCCGACAGGGTAACATCCTACGAGCAGTACGTC. Protein product: CASSADRVTSYEQYV.

The chain employs TRBV11-3 and TRBJ2-1, with TRBD2 identical over 9 bases. The CDR3 consists of 16 residues. Germline CDR1 and CDR2: SGHNT and YENEEA. The J segment lost 2 bases and the V segment lost 5 bases, leaving 7 bases of the junction unmatched. DNA for the CDR3: TGTGCCAGCAGCCTCCAGGCGGGAGGGACCTACAATGAGCAGTTCTTC. Translation gives CASSLQAGGTYNEQFF.

V is TRBV19 and J is TRBJ1-1; D is possibly TRBD1 (6 bases). The V end was cut by 5 bases, the J end by 0 bases, with 19 bases between. Germline CDR1 reads LNHDA; CDR2 reads SQIVND (reference sequence). This CDR3 has 17 residues. The DNA for the CDR3 is TGTGCCAGTAGTGAGAGCACCTTAGGGGGAGTGAACACTGAAGCTTTCTTT. It codes for CASSESTLGGVNTEAFF.

In this sample, this clone turned up once. The chain joins TRBV11-2 to TRBJ2-6; a weak D match, TRBD1 (6 bases). Germline lookup yields CDR1 SGHAT and CDR2 FQNNGV. This CDR3 is built from 16 residues. Between the trimmed V and J ends, which lost 5 bases and 4 bases, there was a span of 15 bases. As DNA, the CDR3 is TGTGCCAGCAGCCCCCGACAGGCTTTGGGGGCCAACGTCCTGACTTTC. Translated, it gives CASSPRQALGANVLTF.

This chain links TRBV24-1 with TRBJ2-1, with D possibly being TRBD1 (6 bases). CDR1 is KGHDR and CDR2 is SFDVKD in the germline V gene. The CDR3 extends over 12 amino acids. Trimming cost V 4 bases and J 12 bases, with 12 bases left between them. The CDR3 region has the DNA TGTGCCACCAGTGAACACCTAGGGGGGCAGTTCTTC. Its translation: CATSEHLGGQFF.

The chain has TRBV6-5 and TRBJ2-2, with TRBD2 matching 8 bases. The CDR3 covers 16 residues. V shed 0 bases and J 4 bases; nucleotides not matched to a gene: 4. Germline V CDR1 and CDR2: MNHEY, SVGAGI. This chain's CDR3 is CASSYSILAGTGELFF. CDR3 in DNA: TGTGCCAGCAGTTACTCGATCCTAGCGGGCACCGGGGAGCTGTTTTTT.

The rearrangement uses TRBV28 and TRBJ2-5, with a possible D match to TRBD2 (6 bases). The ends were cut back, 6 bases at V and 2 bases at J, with 13 bases in the middle. Germline-derived CDR1 and CDR2 are MDHEN and SYDVKM. The CDR3 is 14 residues long. The CDR3 sequence: CASSDHGGQETQYF. CDR3 coding DNA: TGTGCCAGCAGCGATCATGGGGGGCAAGAGACCCAGTACTTC.

The J gene is TRBJ2-6, the V gene TRBV19, with 10 bases identical to TRBD1. V lost 4 bases and J lost 0; bases outside the gene matches: 3. Germline V gene data show CDR1 as LNHDA and CDR2 as SQIVND (reference sequence). This CDR3 has 17 amino acids. The CDR3 DNA follows: TGTGCCAGTAGTAAGGACAGGGGGAACTCTGGGGCCAACGTCCTGACTTTC. Its translation: CASSKDRGNSGANVLTF.

The rearrangement links TRBV15 to TRBJ1-4; D unresolved. With 0 bases removed from V and 3 bases from J, the gap between germline ends came to 8 bases. This CDR3 is 15 amino acids long. The germline gives CDR1 LNHNV, CDR2 YYDKDF (reference sequence). As DNA, the CDR3 is TGTGCCACCAGCAGAGATCGGACTTCTAATGAAAAACTGTTTTTT. It specifies CATSRDRTSNEKLFF.

This chain uses TRBV19 with TRBJ1-1; TRBD1 aligns across 7 bases. V shed 6 bases and J 4 bases; nucleotides not matched to a gene: 5. The CDR3 contains 13 residues. Germline V gives CDR1 LNHDA, CDR2 SQIVND (reference sequence). The CDR3 DNA follows: TGTGCCAGTAGGGACAGGCCGGTCACTGAAGCTTTCTTT. This sequence encodes CASRDRPVTEAFF.

This chain uses TRBV7-9 with TRBJ1-5, with D tentatively TRBD1 (6 bases). Trimming took 5 bases from V and 5 from J, leaving 13 bases between them. Germline V gene sequence: CDR1 SEHNR, CDR2 FQNEAQ (reference sequence). The CDR3 has 14 amino acids. Here the CDR3 reads CASSTYREDQPQHF. In DNA, the CDR3 is TGTGCCAGCAGCACTTACAGGGAAGATCAGCCCCAGCATTTT.

This clone was detected a few times. V gene TRBV6-6 combines with J gene TRBJ1-1; D is unresolved. Trimming stripped 7 bases from V and 1 base from J, with 16 bases between. The V gene's germline CDR1 is MNHNY and CDR2 SVGAGI (reference sequence). The CDR3 spans 15 residues. CDR3 in amino acids: CASTRTRTGNTEAFF. The DNA for the CDR3 is TGTGCCAGCACCCGGACTCGGACGGGGAACACTGAAGCTTTCTTT.

The chain uses TRBV6-2 or TRBV6-3 and TRBJ2-7, with TRBD2 matching 12 bases. V was clipped by 0 bases and J by 2 bases; unmatched bases: 8. This CDR3 contains 18 residues. CDR1 is MNHEY, CDR2 SVGEGT, per germline. CDR3 bases: TGTGCCAGCAGTTACTCTTCGACTAGCGGGAGCCAACCCTACGAGCAGTACTTC. Translated: CASSYSSTSGSQPYEQYF.

The chain links TRBV5-4 to TRBJ1-1, with D possibly being TRBD1 (6 bases). V shed 0 bases and J shed 1 base, with 10 bases lying between them. CDR3 length equals 15 residues. Germline V gives CDR1 SGHNT, CDR2 YYREEE (reference sequence). The DNA for the CDR3 is TGTGCCAGCAGCTTGGGGGGGCGGAGGAACACTGAAGCTTTCTTT. Protein product: CASSLGGRRNTEAFF.

V usage is TRBV7-2 and J usage is TRBJ2-2, with D tentatively TRBD1 (5 bases). The CDR3 totals 14 residues. The V end was cut by 3 bases, the J end by 1 base, with 6 bases between. Germline-derived CDR1 and CDR2 are SGHTA and FQGNSA. The CDR3, as DNA: TGTGCCAGCAGCTTCGACAGGAACACCGGGGAGCTGTTTTTT. As protein: CASSFDRNTGELFF.

The V call is TRBV6-5, the J call TRBJ2-5; 13 nucleotides match TRBD2. V gave up 6 bases and J gave up 2 bases; unmatched junction bases: 3. Germline V gene lookup returns CDR1 MNHEY and CDR2 SVGAGI. The CDR3 runs to 15 residues. The CDR3 region is CASRPGLAGQETQYF. DNA of the CDR3: TGTGCCAGCAGGCCGGGACTAGCGGGGCAAGAGACCCAGTACTTC.